This T cell receptor beta chain is from a study of T cell repertoires in cytomegalovirus infection (dated by TCRdb to the late 2010s). Background on the whole study: Because public TCR beta signatures pointed to carriage of CMV infection together with the matching HLA type, the HLA type of each donor mattered for the analysis. The investigation overall reported the following: In both this cohort and an independent roughly 330-donor cohort, the cumulative frequency of public TCR beta family members distinguished carriers of CMV infection plus the relevant HLA type. The ex vivo response was dominated by HLA-C-restricted CMV-specific TCR beta clonotypes, which also provided the single most frequent clonotype in two of eight donors.

This clonotype has a count of ten or more. What this receptor recognizes is not known. One base away there is no much larger clone; base qualities are not given. The reads were generated on an Illumina HiSeq 1500. TCRdb took the public reads, trimmed them with fastp at Q25, ran MiXCR for clone calling and kept in-frame beta chains. Entries that share a CDR3 protein sequence are merged under the most common genes and DNA. Counted in this sample were approximately 500,000 distinct CDR3 sequences; about 17% of them appeared once. The top ten constitute 20% to 30% of the sample. V gives up 4 bases and J gives up 1 base, and the segment between their germline ends measures 8 bases. Its CDR3 holds 14 amino acids, cysteine through phenylalanine. Only CDR3 DNA is held: 42 bases, read in frame from base 1. As encoded in the germline V gene (reference sequence), CDR1 is SEHNR while CDR2 is FQNEAQ.

Input material: CD8+ T cells from PBMCs. The V gene is TRBV7-9 and the J gene is TRBJ1-5; the D segment could be TRBD1, given 5 matching bases. This receptor was obtained from a human donor in good health (CMV status not recorded). Some clones in this sample may be carry-over from other donors' samples. The DNA sequence reads TGTGCCAGCAGCTCCCCAGGGAGCAATCAGCCCCAGCATTTT. The encoded protein is CASSSPGSNQPQHF.